This T cell receptor (beta chain) was captured in a study of T cells after yellow fever vaccination. In its sample, this clonotype was seen a few times. Its antigen is as yet unknown. Trimming removed 5 bases from V and 6 bases from J; junction bases left unmatched: 9. There are 16 residues in the CDR3. Looked up from germline, CDR1 is SGHVS and CDR2 is FNYEAQ. Study-wide results and caveats: On re-exposure, the response was weaker but peaked faster, at day 5 versus 15. Relatively few clonotypes were ones that appeared in both CD4 and CD8 compartments.

Template switching with 5'RACE generated the TCR cDNA and added a universal primer site and UMIs. Each CDR3 protein is one row after TCRdb ran MiXCR on the 5' RACE reads. Of 610,000 or so distinct CDR3 sequences in the sample, about 12% were seen once. J is TRBJ2-3 and V is TRBV7-6; 12 positions agree with TRBD2. The sequence was obtained from a man aged 30-40 years who received the YFV17D yellow fever vaccine. Sample: PBMCs, taken on the day of the yellow fever booster vaccination. The CDR3 DNA sequence: TGTGCCAGCAGCCATCTAGCGGGAGGGCCACGGGATACGCAGTATTTT. Translating gives CASSHLAGGPRDTQYF.